The 7 T cell receptor beta chains in this list originate from one sample, sequenced in a study of blood T cells in healthy people across ages. Using a J-beta primer mix together with a sample-barcoded 5' primer, a second PCR was run for about 6 to 11 cycles. One entry per CDR3 protein results from TCRdb running MiXCR on the 5' RACE reads. The sample shows 600,000 to 1,000,000 distinct CDR3 sequences, more than 20% of them seen only once. The data also belong to a second study, concerning T cells of mothers and their children.

The specimen sequenced was blood. These receptors were collected from a boy younger than 18 in good health.

The CDR3 DNA reads TGTGCCAGCAGCTCCTTCCCGGGACAGGGCCAAGAGACCCAGTACTTC. Translation gives CASSSFPGQGQETQYF. This chain uses TRBV7-9 with TRBJ2-5; 9 nucleotides line up with TRBD1. Unmatched junction bases numbered 7, after V lost 4 bases and J lost 1 base. This CDR3 is 16 amino acids long. The germline gives CDR1 SEHNR, CDR2 FQNEAQ (reference sequence).

The chain carries TRBV6-5 and TRBJ1-4; 9 bases line up with TRBD1. CDR3 length: 15 amino acids. V shed 5 bases, J shed 5 bases, and the junction held 6 bases outside the gene matches. Germline V CDR1 and CDR2: MNHEY, SVGAGI. CDR3 residues: CASSPQTGGNEKLFF. CDR3 bases: TGTGCCAGCAGTCCCCAGACAGGGGGGAATGAAAAACTGTTTTTT.

This chain's CDR3 is CASGPTSSGGIQETQYF. The CDR3 DNA reads TGTGCCAGCGGTCCCACTTCAAGCGGGGGGATCCAAGAGACCCAGTACTTC. The chain links TRBV6-2 or TRBV6-3 to TRBJ2-5; 9 bases are shared with TRBD2. CDR3 size: 17 residues. The germline CDR1 and CDR2 sequences are MNHEY and SVGEGT. V trimming: 8 bases; J trimming: 1 base; junction bases outside the gene matches: 14.

The V gene is TRBV2, the J gene TRBJ2-5; TRBD1 matches 9 bases. The V gene's germline CDR1 is SNHLY and CDR2 FYNNEI. V shed 6 bases and J 1 base; nucleotides not matched to a gene: 6. The CDR3 has 15 amino acids. The CDR3 sequence: CASRTGTGPQETQYF. The CDR3, as DNA: TGTGCCAGCAGAACCGGGACAGGGCCCCAAGAGACCCAGTACTTC. The full variable domain, its missing parts supplied by reference TRBV2 and TRBJ2-5, is EPEVTQTPSHQVTQMGQEVILRCVPISNHLYFYWYRQILGQKVEFLVSFYNNEISEKSEIFDDQFSVERPDGSNFTLKIRSTKLEDSAMYFCASRTGTGPQETQYFGPGTRLLVL.

V usage is TRBV28 and J usage is TRBJ2-4, with 10 nucleotides matching TRBD1. Germline loops: CDR1 MDHEN, CDR2 SYDVKM. The CDR3 sequence is 19 residues long. V trimming: 3 bases; J trimming: 1 base; junction bases outside the gene matches: 12. The CDR3 sequence is CASSFPAGTGVIAKNIQYF. In nucleotides, the CDR3 is TGTGCCAGCAGTTTCCCAGCAGGGACAGGGGTCATCGCCAAAAACATTCAGTACTTC. The variable domain in full, with the rest retrieved from reference TRBV28 and TRBJ2-4, is DVKVTQSSRYLVKRTGEKVFLECVQDMDHENMFWYRQDPGLGLRLIYFSYDVKMKEKGDIPEGYSVSREKKERFSLILESASTNQTSMYLCASSFPAGTGVIAKNIQYFGAGTRLSVL.

This clonotype was seen many times. V gene TRBV14 combines with J gene TRBJ2-2; TRBD2 matches at 7 bases. The length of the CDR3 is 16 residues. V lost 2 bases and J lost 7; bases outside the gene matches: 10. Germline V gene lookup returns CDR1 SGHDN and CDR2 FVKESK. The CDR3 sequence: CASSQLASGFGGELFF. As DNA, the CDR3 is TGTGCCAGCAGCCAACTGGCTAGCGGTTTCGGCGGGGAGCTGTTTTTT.

This chain joins TRBV4-3 and TRBJ2-2; the D is unclear. Germline V gives CDR1 LGHNA, CDR2 YSLEER. The CDR3 is 16 residues long. V shed 0 bases and J shed 0 bases, with 8 bases lying between them. Written as DNA, the CDR3 is TGCGCCAGCAGCCAAGACCACCAAGCGAACACCGGGGAGCTGTTTTTT. Amino acid sequence: CASSQDHQANTGELFF.